Given below is one T cell receptor (beta chain) in context. The CDR3 has 15 residues. V dropped 5 bases and J dropped 2 bases, with 16 bases sitting between them. Germline V CDR1 and CDR2: MNHEY, SMNVEV (reference sequence). The authors' processing: From reference gene primer amplification, estimates of nucleated cell counts were derived. Using immunoSEQ multiplex PCR, the repertoire was profiled, and TCRdb retains in-frame clones only, with some absent. The DNA was the basis for D and trimming; V, J and clone size are from that table. This sample has hundreds of thousands of clones, with roughly 85% found just once. The source of the sample is a study of blood T cell repertoires in COVID-19. Study overall: Nucleic acid was either cDNA or gDNA, and it came from T cells, B-cell-depleted T cells, or PBMCs.

The clonotype was recovered from a woman under 40 with active or convalescent COVID-19. The genes are TRBV27 and TRBJ2-7; the D gene is possibly TRBD2 (5 bases). Sequencing was done on a sample of peripheral blood. In DNA form, the CDR3 reads TGTGCCAGCAGTAAACCCTCCTCCGGGACCTACGAGCAGTACTTC. Protein: CASSKPSSGTYEQYF.